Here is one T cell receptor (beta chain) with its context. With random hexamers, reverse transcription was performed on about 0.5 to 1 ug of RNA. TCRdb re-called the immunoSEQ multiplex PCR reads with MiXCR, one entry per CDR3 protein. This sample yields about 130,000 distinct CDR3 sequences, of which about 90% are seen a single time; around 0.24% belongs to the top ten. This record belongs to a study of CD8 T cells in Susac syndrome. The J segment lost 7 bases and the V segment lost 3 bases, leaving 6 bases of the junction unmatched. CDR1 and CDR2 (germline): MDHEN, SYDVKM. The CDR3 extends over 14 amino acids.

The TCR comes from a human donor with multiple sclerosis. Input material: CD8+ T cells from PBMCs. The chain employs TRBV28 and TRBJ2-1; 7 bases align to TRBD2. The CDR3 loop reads CASSFLAARNEQFF. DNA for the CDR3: TGTGCCAGCAGTTTCCTAGCGGCAAGGAATGAGCAGTTCTTC.